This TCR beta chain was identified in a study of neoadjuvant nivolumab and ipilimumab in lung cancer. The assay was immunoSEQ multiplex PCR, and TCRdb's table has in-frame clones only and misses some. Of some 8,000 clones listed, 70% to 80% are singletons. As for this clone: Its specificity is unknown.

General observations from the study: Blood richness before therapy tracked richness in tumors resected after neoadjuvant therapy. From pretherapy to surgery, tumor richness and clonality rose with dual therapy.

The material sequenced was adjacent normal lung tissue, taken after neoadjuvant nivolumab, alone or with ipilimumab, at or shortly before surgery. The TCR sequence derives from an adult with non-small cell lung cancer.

The CDR3 DNA is TGTGCCAGCAGCCCCCGGGGCACCGGGGAGCTGTTTTTT. Its protein is CASSPRGTGELFF. The J gene is TRBJ2-2, the V gene TRBV9, with a possible D match to TRBD2 (5 bases). Germline CDR1 reads SGDLS; CDR2 reads YYNGEE. The germline V and J ends were trimmed by 4 bases and 4 bases, with 8 bases remaining between them. The CDR3 is 13 amino acids.